Following are 9 T cell receptor beta chains from one sample sequenced in a study of graft-versus-host responses after intestinal transplantation. Produced via immunoSEQ multiplex PCR; TCRdb's table is partial and in-frame only. The table lists about 100,000 clones, about nine tenths of them singletons. Antigens of these TCRs are unknown. Sequencing was performed on unstimulated CD4+ T cells sorted from spleen or lymph node cells, taken before transplant. The receptors stem from a human donor who was the organ donor for an intestinal transplant.

V is TRBV6-6 and J is TRBJ1-6, with TRBD1 identical over 7 bases. In germline, CDR1 is MNHNY, CDR2 SVGAGI (reference sequence). With 2 bases clipped from V and 8 bases from J, the junction kept 9 bases outside the gene matches. The CDR3 has 16 amino acids. In DNA form, the CDR3 reads TGTGCCAGCAGTTACCCCGCGACAGGGCGGGATTCACCCCTCCACTTT. This codes for CASSYPATGRDSPLHF.

The J gene is TRBJ1-2, the V gene TRBV5-1; TRBD1 matches 9 bases. V lost 4 bases and J lost 6; bases outside the gene matches: 7. CDR3 length: 14 residues. Germline lookup yields CDR1 SGHRS and CDR2 YFSETQ. The CDR3 nucleotides read TGCGCCAGCAGCCCGGGACAGGGATCTAATGGCTACACCTTC. It specifies CASSPGQGSNGYTF.

The rearrangement joins TRBV7-2 to TRBJ1-6; tentatively, D is TRBD1 (5 bases). Per the germline V gene, CDR1 is SGHTA and CDR2 is FQGNSA. Trimming pared 1 base from V and 9 bases from J, leaving 7 bases between. The CDR3 has 13 amino acids. CDR3: CASSLVGLSPLHF. Here the CDR3 DNA reads TGTGCCAGCAGCTTAGTGGGGCTTTCACCCCTCCACTTT.

V usage is TRBV5-6 and J usage is TRBJ2-3; D is unclear. CDR3 length: 16 residues. From germline, CDR1 is SGHDT and CDR2 YYEEEE. The V gene lost 2 bases and the J gene lost 3 bases, with 16 bases spanning the gap. The DNA for the CDR3 is TGTGCCAGCAGCTTCGAGGCAGTTTTCGTTACAGATACGCAGTATTTT. Its translation is CASSFEAVFVTDTQYF.

The chain recombines TRBV28 with TRBJ1-5; TRBD1 might be the D (6 bases). Germline V lookup: CDR1 MDHEN, CDR2 SYDVKM. The CDR3 length is 19 residues. Trimming cost V 2 bases and J 2 bases, with 22 bases left between them. CDR3 in DNA: TGTGCCAGCAGTTTAGTGGCAGGGGCCGATTCACGGGGCAATCAGCCCCAGCATTTT. As protein: CASSLVAGADSRGNQPQHF.

V and J are TRBV19 and TRBJ2-1; a possible D gene is TRBD2 (5 bases). The CDR3 consists of 13 residues. The V end lost 1 base, the J end lost 8 bases, and 9 bases lay between the germline ends. Germline CDR1 LNHDA, CDR2 SQIVND (reference sequence). CDR3 nucleotides: TGTGCCAGTAGTATAGGGGAGTCCTATGAGCAGTTCTTC. Translating gives CASSIGESYEQFF.

The chain employs TRBV4-2 and TRBJ2-1, with a weak D call TRBD1 (6 bases). Germline assignment: CDR1 LGHNA and CDR2 YNFKEQ. The CDR3 consists of 14 residues. V was pared by 4 bases and J by 8 bases, with 15 bases between. CDR3 region: CASSRRQGGDEQFF. The CDR3 DNA reads TGTGCCAGCAGCCGAAGACAAGGGGGAGATGAGCAGTTCTTC.

The rearrangement joins TRBV10-3 to TRBJ1-1; 9 nucleotides line up with TRBD1. CDR3 length: 15 residues. The germline gives CDR1 ENHRY, CDR2 SYGVKD. Losses at the gene ends were 7 bases for V and 0 bases for J; bases not matched to a gene: 6. This chain's CDR3 is CAITAGTGLNTEAFF. The CDR3 bases are TGTGCCATCACCGCTGGGACAGGGTTGAACACTGAAGCTTTCTTT.

A note on this clone: This same CDR3 is encoded by further DNA sequences in the sample. The gene calls are TRBV5-6 and TRBJ1-4, with D possibly matching TRBD1 (5 bases). Germline V gives CDR1 SGHDT, CDR2 YYEEEE. The CDR3 runs to 15 residues. Trimming removed 0 bases from V and 4 bases from J, with 10 bases in between. The DNA of the CDR3 is TGTGCCAGCAGCTTGGTGCGGGGGTATAATGAAAAACTGTTTTTT. Translation gives CASSLVRGYNEKLFF.